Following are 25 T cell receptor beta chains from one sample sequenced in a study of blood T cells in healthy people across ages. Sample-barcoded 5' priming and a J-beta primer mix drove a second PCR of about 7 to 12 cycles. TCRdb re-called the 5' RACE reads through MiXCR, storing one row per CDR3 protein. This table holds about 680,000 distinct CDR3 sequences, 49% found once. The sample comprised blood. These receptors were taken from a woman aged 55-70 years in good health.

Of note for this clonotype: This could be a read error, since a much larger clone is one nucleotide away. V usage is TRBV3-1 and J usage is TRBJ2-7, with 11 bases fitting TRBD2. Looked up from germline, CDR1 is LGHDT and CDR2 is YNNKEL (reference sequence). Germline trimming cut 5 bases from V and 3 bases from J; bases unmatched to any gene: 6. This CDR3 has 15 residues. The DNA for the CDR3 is TGTGCCAGCAGCAGTAGCGGGAGGGGGCACTACGAGCAGTACTTC. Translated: CASSSSGRGHYEQYF.

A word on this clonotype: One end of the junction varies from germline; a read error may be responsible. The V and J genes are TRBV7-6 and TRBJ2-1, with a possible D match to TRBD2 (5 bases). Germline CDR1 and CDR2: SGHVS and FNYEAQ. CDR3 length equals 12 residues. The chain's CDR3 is CVSSGSGEEQFF. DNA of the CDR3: TGTGTCAGCAGTGGGAGCGGAGAAGAGCAGTTCTTC.

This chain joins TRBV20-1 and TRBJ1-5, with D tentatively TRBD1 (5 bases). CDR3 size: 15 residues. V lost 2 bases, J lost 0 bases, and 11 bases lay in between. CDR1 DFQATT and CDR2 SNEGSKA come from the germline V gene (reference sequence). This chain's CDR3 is CSARRGDSSNQPQHF. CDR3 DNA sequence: TGCAGTGCTAGAAGGGGAGACAGTAGCAATCAGCCCCAGCATTTT.

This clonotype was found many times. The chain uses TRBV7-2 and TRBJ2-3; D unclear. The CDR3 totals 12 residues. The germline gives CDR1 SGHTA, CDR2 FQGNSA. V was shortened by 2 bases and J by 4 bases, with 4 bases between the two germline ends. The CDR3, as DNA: TGTGCCAGCAGCTTACTTGCAGATACGCAGTATTTT. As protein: CASSLLADTQYF.

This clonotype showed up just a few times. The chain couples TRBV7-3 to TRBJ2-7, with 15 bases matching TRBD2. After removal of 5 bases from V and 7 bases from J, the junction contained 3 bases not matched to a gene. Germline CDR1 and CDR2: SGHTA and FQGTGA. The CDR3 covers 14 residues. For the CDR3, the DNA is TGTGCCAGCAGCCGGACTAGCGGGAGGGGTGAGCAGTACTTC. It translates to CASSRTSGRGEQYF.

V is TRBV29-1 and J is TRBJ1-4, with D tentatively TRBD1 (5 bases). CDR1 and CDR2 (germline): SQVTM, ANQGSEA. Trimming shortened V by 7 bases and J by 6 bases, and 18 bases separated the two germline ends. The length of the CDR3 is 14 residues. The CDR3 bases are TGCAGCGCAGGGCCGAGGTCGCGGGATGAAAAACTGTTTTTT. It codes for CSAGPRSRDEKLFF.

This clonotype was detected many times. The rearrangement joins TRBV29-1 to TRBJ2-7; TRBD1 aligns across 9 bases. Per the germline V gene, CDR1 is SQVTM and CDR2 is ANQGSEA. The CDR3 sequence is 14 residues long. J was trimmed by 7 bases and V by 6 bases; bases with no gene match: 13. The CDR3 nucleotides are TGCAGCGTGGGGGGGACAGGGCGAAGGGGTGAGCAGTACTTC. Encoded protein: CSVGGTGRRGEQYF.

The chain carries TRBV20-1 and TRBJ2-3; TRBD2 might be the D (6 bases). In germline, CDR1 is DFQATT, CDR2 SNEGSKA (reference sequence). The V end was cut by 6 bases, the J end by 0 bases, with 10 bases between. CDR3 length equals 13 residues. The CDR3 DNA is TGCAGTGCCGCAAGCGGGAGCACAGATACGCAGTATTTT. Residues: CSAASGSTDTQYF.

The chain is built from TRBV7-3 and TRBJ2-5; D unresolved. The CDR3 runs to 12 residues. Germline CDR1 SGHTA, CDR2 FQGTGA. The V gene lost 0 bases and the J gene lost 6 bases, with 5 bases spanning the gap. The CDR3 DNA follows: TGTGCCAGCAGCTTAACGGGGAAGACCCAGTACTTC. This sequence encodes CASSLTGKTQYF.

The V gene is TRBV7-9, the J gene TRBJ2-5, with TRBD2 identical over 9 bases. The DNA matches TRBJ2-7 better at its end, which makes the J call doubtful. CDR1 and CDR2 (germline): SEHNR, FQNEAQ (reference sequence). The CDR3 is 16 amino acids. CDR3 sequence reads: CASSAYSGGLSYEQYF. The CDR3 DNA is TGTGCCAGCAGCGCCTATAGCGGGGGTCTCTCCTACGAGCAGTACTTC.

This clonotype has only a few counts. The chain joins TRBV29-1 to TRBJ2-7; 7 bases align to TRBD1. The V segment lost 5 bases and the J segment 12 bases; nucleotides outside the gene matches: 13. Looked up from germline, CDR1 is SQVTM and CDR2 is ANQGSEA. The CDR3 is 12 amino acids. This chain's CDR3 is CSVTAEGALRYF. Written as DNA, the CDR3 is TGCAGCGTTACCGCTGAGGGGGCTCTGAGGTACTTC.

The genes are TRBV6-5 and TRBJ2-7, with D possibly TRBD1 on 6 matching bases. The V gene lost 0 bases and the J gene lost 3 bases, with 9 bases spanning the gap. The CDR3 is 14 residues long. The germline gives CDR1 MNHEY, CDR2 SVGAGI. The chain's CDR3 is CASSYSGTIYEQYF. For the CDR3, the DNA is TGTGCCAGCAGTTACTCTGGGACAATCTACGAGCAGTACTTC.

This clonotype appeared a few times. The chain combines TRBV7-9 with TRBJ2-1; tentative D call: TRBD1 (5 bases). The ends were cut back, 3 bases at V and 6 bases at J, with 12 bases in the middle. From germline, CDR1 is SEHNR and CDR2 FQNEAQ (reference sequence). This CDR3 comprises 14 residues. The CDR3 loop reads CASSFPGYGNEQFF. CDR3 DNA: TGTGCCAGCAGCTTCCCAGGGTATGGCAATGAGCAGTTCTTC.

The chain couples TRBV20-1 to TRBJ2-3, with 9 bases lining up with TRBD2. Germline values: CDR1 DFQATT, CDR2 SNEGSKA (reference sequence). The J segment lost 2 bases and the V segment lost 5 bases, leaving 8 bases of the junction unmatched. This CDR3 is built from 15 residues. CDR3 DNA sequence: TGCAGTGCTGCCACTGGGACTAGCCTCACAGATACGCAGTATTTT. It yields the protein CSAATGTSLTDTQYF.

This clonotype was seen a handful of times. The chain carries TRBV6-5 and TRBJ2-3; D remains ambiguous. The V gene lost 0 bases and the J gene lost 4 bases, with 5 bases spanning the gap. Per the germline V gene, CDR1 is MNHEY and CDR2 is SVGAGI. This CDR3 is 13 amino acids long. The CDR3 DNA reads TGTGCCAGCAGTTACTCTGGAGCAGATACGCAGTATTTT. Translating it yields CASSYSGADTQYF.

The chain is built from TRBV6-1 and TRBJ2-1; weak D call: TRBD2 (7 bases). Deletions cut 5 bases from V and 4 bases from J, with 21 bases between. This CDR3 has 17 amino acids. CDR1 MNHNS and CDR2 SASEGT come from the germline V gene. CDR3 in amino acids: CASSLYARGAVYNEQFF. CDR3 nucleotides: TGTGCCAGCAGTCTATACGCCCGGGGGGCGGTATACAATGAGCAGTTCTTC.

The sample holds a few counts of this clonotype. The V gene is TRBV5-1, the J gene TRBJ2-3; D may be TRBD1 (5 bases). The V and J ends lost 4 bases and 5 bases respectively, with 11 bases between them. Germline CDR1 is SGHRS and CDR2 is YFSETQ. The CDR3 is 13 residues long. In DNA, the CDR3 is TGCGCCAGCAGCGACGAAAGGGGAGATACGCAGTATTTT. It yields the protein CASSDERGDTQYF.

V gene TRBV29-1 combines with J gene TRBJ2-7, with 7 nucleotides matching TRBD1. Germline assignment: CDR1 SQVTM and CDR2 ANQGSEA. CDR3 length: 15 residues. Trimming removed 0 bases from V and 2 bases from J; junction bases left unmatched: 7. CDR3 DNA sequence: TGCAGCGTTGAAGATCTGACAGGGATCCCCTACGAGCAGTACTTC. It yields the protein CSVEDLTGIPYEQYF.

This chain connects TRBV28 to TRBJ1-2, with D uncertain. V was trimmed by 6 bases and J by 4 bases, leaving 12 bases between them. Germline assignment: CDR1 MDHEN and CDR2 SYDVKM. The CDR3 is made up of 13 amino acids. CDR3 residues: CASSRERAYGYTF. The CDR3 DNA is TGTGCCAGCAGCCGAGAAAGGGCCTATGGCTACACCTTC.

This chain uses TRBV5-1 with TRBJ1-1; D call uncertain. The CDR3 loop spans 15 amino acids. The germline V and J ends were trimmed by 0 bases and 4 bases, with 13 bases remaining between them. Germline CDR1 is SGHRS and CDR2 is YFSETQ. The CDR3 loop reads CASSLVVGSSTEAFF. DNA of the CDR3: TGCGCCAGCAGCTTGGTCGTAGGGTCGAGCACTGAAGCTTTCTTT.

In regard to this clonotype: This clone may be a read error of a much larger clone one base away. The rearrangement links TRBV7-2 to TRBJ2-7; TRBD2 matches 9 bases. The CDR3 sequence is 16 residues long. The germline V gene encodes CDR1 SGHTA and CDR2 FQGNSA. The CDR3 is CASNLLGLAGGYEQYF. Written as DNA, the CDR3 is TGTGCCAGCAACTTATTGGGACTAGCCGGAGGGTACGAGCAGTACTTC.

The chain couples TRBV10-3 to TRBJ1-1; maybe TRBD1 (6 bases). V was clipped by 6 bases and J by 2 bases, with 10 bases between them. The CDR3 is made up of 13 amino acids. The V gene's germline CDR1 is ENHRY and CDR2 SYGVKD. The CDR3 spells CAISLQGNTEAFF. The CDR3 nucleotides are TGTGCCATCAGCTTACAGGGAAACACTGAAGCTTTCTTT.

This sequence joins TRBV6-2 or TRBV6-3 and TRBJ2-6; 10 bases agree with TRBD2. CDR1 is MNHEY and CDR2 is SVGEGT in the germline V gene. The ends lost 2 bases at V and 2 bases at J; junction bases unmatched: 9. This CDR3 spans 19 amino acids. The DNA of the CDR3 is TGTGCCAGCAGTTACCGGAGACTAGCGGGCCCAACTGGGGCCAACGTCCTGACTTTC. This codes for CASSYRRLAGPTGANVLTF.

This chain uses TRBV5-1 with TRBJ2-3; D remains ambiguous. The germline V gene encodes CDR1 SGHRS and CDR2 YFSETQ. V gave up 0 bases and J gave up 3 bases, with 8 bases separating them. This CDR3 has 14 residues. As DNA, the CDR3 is TGCGCCAGCAGCTTGGATATCGGAACAGATACGCAGTATTTT. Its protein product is CASSLDIGTDTQYF.

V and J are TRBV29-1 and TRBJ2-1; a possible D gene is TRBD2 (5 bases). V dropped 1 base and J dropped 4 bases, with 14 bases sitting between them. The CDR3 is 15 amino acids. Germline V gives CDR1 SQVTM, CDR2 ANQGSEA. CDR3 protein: CSVEVSGKTYNEQFF. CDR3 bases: TGCAGCGTTGAAGTATCGGGGAAGACTTACAATGAGCAGTTCTTC.